This T cell receptor beta chain was observed in a study of a mutant IDH1 vaccine in newly diagnosed glioma (dated by TCRdb to the early 2020s). General notes on the study: In the chemotherapy-containing groups, vaccination started alongside temozolomide cycles, whereas in patients who had radiotherapy alone it started 4-6 weeks after radiotherapy. Of the 32 patients who were treated, 62.5% were male and around 40% were female, and the mean age was approximately 40 years. Prior to enrollment, patients had been given standard therapy consisting of radiotherapy alone, temozolomide alone, or radiochemotherapy with temozolomide, with the combination given to most patients. The week-35 safety follow-up was designated visit V12, and the week-47 end of study was designated visit V13. Peripheral blood samples were drawn at six visits, namely V03 (baseline), V05, V07, V10, V12 and V13. Longitudinal TCRB deep sequencing was done for 25 treated patients, wherever samples were available for exploratory analyses.

CDR1 is given as MNHEY and CDR2 as SVGAGI, both from the germline V gene. The CDR3 runs 13 residues from the cysteine to the phenylalanine. The DNA shown is the 39-base CDR3, in frame from base 1. V and J lose 7 bases and 4 bases, and a span of 12 bases separates them. Library method: the immunoSEQ multiplex PCR assay. Rearranged TCR beta chain sequences were amplified with the hsTCRB Kit following the manufacturer's protocol. An Illumina MiSeq was used to sequence the TCRB libraries. As for the authors' bioinformatics: The proprietary platform of the kit vendor was used for demultiplexing, trimming and gene mapping. Sourced from immuneACCESS, this table was stored by TCRdb with only in-frame sequences that have V and J called. A share of the clones is absent; for the studies checked, an unresolved V gene accounts for under half, and the remainder has no known explanation. V, J and clone size reflect that table, while D and trimming were determined from the DNA. Recorded for this sample are approximately 31,000 clones; about 86% of them occurred a single time. The ten largest make up 25% to 30% of the sample.

Study-wide conclusions, independent of this receptor: Selection of PBMC samples for TCRB deep sequencing was based on availability. No apparent relationship was observed between pseudoprogression and alterations in the top peripheral T cell clonotypes detected by TCRB sequencing. Immune responses induced by the vaccine were seen in 90% to 95% of patients across multiple MHC alleles. It was noted by the authors that analyses of patient blood samples could not be reproduced owing to sample limitations.

With regard to this clone: No antigen is known for it. Per-base quality was not reported, and no clone a single base away is much larger than it.

Read against the paper, the sample's time point label means: week 47, end of study. Each vaccine dose, consisting of 300 ug of a 20-mer mutant IDH1 peptide in Montanide, was administered subcutaneously with topical imiquimod. Patients received eight vaccinations in weeks 1, 3, 5, 7, 11, 15, 19 and 23, corresponding to visits V03 through V10. The donors had newly diagnosed IDH1-mutant astrocytomas of WHO grade 3 or 4 that showed loss of nuclear ATRX. The samples were drawn from NOA16, a multicentre, single-arm, open-label phase I trial in Germany that tested a mutant IDH1 peptide vaccine in humans for the first time. Genomic DNA for TCRB sequencing was extracted from EDTA blood using the DNeasy Blood and Tissue Kit.

The TCR originated in a man aged 25-40 years with glioma. The input for sequencing was PBMCs, taken from a glioma patient whose treatment included an IDH1 peptide vaccine. The V and J segments used are TRBV6-5 and TRBJ2-3; no D gene call is confident. The sequenced DNA: TGTGCCAGCACCCCTCGGTTCGCAGATACGCAGTATTTT. The encoded protein is CASTPRFADTQYF.